This T cell receptor beta chain was profiled in a study of shared clonotypes between healthy human individuals. Clones were read by immunoSEQ multiplex PCR, and TCRdb kept only the in-frame ones, dropping some. The table records approximately 2,000,000 clones, roughly 92% of them present only once. With respect to this clone: The identical CDR3 is also encoded by other nucleotide sequences in the sample.

Sequenced input: naive CD4+ T cells from PBMCs. The sample's subset: CD45RA+ positively selected. The receptor was derived from a man in his late teens or twenties in good health. Some clones in this sample may be carry-over from other donors' samples.

The CDR3: CSVERGSSYNEQFF. The CDR3 DNA sequence: TGCAGCGTTGAGAGAGGGAGCTCCTACAATGAGCAGTTCTTC. The V gene is TRBV29-1, the J gene TRBJ2-1; perhaps TRBD2 as D (5 bases). Trimming removed 3 bases at V and 0 bases at J, with 9 bases between. The length of the CDR3 is 14 residues. CDR1 is SQVTM, CDR2 ANQGSEA, per germline.